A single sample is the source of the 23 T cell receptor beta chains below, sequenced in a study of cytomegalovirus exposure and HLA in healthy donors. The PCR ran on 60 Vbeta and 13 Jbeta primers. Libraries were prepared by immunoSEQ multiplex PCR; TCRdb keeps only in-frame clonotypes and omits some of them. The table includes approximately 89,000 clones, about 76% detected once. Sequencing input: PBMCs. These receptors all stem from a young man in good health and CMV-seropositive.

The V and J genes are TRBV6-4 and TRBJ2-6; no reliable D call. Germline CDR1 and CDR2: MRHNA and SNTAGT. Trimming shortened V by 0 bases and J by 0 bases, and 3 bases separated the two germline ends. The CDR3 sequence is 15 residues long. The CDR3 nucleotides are TGTGCCAGCAGTGACTCCATCTCTGGGGCCAACGTCCTGACTTTC. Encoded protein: CASSDSISGANVLTF.

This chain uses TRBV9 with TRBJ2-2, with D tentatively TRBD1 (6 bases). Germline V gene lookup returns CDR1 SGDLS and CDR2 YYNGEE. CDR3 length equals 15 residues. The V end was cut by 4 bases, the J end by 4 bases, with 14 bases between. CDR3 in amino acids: CASSQDSLPTGELFF. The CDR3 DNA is TGTGCCAGCAGCCAGGACAGCCTTCCCACCGGGGAGCTGTTTTTT.

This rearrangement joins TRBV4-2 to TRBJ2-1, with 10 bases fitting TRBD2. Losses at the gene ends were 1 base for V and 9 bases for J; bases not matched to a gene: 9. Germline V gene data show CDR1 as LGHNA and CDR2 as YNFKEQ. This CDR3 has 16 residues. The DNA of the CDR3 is TGTGCCAGCAGCCAAGCCCCAGCGGGGGGGCCTAGTGAGCAGTTCTTC. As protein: CASSQAPAGGPSEQFF.

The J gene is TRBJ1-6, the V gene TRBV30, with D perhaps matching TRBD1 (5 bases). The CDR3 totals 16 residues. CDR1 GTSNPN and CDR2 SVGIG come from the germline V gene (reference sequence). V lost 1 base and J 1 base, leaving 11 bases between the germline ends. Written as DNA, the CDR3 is TGTGCCTGGAGTGAAACCAGGGATTCCTATAATTCACCCCTCCACTTT. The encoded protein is CAWSETRDSYNSPLHF.

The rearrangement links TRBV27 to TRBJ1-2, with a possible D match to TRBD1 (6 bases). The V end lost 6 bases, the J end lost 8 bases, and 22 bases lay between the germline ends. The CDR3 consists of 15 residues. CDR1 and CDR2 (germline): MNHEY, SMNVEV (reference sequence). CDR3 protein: CASSLAPDRPVGYTF. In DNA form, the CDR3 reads TGTGCCAGCAGCCTAGCACCCGACAGGCCAGTCGGCTACACCTTC.

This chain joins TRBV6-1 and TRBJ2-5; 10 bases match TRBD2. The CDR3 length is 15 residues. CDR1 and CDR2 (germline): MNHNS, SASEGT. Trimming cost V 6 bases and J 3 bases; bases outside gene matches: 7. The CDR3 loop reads CASSAGLAAKETQYF. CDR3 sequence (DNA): TGTGCCAGCAGCGCAGGACTAGCGGCAAAAGAGACCCAGTACTTC.

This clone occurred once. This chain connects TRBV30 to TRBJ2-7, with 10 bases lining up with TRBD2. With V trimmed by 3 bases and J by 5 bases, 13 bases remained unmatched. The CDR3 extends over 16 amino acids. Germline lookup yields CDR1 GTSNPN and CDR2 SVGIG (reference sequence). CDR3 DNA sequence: TGTGCCTGGAGCTTAGCGGGGGGAATAACGCGTGACGAGCAGTACTTC. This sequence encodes CAWSLAGGITRDEQYF.

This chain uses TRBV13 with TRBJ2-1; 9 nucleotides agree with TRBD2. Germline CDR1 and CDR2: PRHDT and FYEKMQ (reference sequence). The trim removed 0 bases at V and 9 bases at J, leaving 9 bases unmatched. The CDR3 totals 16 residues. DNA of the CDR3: TGTGCCAGCAGCTTAGGCCGGGCGGGGGGGCCCAGTGAGCAGTTCTTC. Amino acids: CASSLGRAGGPSEQFF.

Written as DNA, the CDR3 is TGTGCCACCAGTCCCGGACAGGGGCTGTCCTACGAGCAGTACTTC. Its translation is CATSPGQGLSYEQYF. This chain uses TRBV15 with TRBJ2-7; TRBD1 matches at 9 bases. The germline CDR1 and CDR2 sequences are LNHNV and YYDKDF (reference sequence). Trimming took 6 bases from V and 1 from J; bases not matched to a gene: 7. This CDR3 region has 15 residues.

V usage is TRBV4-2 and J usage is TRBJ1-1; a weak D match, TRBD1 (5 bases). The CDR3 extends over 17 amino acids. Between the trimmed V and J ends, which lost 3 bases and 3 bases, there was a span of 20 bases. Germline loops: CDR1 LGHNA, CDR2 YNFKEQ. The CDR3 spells CASSHPQLRGVHTEAFF. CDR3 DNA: TGTGCCAGCAGCCATCCCCAGCTTAGGGGTGTGCACACTGAAGCTTTCTTT.

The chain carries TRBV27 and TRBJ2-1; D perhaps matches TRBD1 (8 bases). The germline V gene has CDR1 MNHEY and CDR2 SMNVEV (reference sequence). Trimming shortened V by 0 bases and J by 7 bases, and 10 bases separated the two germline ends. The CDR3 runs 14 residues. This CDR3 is CASSLSQGGNEQFF. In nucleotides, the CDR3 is TGTGCCAGCAGTTTATCACAGGGGGGGAATGAGCAGTTCTTC.

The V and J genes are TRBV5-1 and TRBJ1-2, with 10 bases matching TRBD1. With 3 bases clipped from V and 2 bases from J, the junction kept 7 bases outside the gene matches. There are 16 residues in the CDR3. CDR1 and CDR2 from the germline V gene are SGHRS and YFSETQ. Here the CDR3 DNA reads TGCGCCAGCAGCTCCTGGACAGGGGGTAGAAACTATGGCTACACCTTC. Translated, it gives CASSSWTGGRNYGYTF.

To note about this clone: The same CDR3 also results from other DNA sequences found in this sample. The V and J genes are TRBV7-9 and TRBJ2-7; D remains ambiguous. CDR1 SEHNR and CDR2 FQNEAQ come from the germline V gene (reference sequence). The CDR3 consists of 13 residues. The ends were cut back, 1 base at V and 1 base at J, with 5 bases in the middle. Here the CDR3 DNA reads TGTGCCAGCAGCTTAGGTCCGTCCTACGAGCAGTACTTC. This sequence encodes CASSLGPSYEQYF.

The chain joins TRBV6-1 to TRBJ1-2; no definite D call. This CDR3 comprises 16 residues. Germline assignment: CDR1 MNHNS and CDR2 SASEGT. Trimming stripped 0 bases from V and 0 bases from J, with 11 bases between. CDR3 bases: TGTGCCAGCAGTGAAGCGCCAGACAAGACTAACTATGGCTACACCTTC. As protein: CASSEAPDKTNYGYTF.

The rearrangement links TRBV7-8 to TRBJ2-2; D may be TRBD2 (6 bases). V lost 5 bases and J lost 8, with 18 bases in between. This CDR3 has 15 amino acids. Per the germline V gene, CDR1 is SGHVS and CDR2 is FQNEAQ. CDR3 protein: CASSQRTISRGELFF. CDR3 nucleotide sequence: TGTGCCAGCAGCCAGAGGACTATCTCGAGGGGGGAGCTGTTTTTT.

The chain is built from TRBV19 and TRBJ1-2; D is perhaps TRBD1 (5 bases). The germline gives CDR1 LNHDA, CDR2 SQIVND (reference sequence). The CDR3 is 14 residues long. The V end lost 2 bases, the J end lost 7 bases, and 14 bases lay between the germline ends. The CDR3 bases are TGTGCCAGTAGTATATCCAACAGGCCCCCTGGCTACACCTTC. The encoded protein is CASSISNRPPGYTF.

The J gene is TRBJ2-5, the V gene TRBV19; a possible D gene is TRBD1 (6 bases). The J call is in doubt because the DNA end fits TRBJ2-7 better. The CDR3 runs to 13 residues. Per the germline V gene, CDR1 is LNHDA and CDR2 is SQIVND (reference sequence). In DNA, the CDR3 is TGTGCCAGTAGTACACAGGGCTCCCTCGAGCAGTACTTC. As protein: CASSTQGSLEQYF.

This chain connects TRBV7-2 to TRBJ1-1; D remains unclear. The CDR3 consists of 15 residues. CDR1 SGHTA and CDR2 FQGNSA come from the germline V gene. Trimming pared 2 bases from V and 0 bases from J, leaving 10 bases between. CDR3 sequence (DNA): TGTGCCAGCAGCTTATACACAGTAATGAACACTGAAGCTTTCTTT. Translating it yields CASSLYTVMNTEAFF.

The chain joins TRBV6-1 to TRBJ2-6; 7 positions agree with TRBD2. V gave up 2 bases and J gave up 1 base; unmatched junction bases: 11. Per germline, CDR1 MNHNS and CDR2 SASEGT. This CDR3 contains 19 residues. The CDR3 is CASSEWGGSLLSGANVLTF. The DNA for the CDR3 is TGTGCCAGCAGTGAATGGGGGGGGTCTCTCCTTTCTGGGGCCAACGTCCTGACTTTC.

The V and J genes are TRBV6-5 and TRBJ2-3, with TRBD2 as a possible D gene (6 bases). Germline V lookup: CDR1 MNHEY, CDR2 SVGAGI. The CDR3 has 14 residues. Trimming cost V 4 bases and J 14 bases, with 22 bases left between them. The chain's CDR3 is CASSLRRDGANLYF. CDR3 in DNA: TGTGCCAGCAGTTTACGGAGGGACGGGGCCAATTTGTATTTT.

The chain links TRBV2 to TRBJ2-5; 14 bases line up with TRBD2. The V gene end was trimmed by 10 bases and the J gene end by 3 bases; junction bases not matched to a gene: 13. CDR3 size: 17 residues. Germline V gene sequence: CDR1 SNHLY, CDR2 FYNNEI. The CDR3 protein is CATSLYGLAGGKETQYF. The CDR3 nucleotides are TGTGCCACCTCCCTCTACGGACTAGCGGGGGGAAAAGAGACCCAGTACTTC.

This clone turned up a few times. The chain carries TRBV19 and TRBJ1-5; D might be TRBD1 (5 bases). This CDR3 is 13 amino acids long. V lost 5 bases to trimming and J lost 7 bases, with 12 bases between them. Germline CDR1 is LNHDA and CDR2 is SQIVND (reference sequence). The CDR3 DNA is TGTGCCAGTAGTCCCCAGGGAGGGCAGCCCCAGCATTTT. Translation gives CASSPQGGQPQHF.

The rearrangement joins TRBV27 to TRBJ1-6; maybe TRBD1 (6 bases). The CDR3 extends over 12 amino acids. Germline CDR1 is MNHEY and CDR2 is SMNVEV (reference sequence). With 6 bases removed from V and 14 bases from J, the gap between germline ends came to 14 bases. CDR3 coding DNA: TGTGCCAGCAGGTTAGGGGGGGGATCCCTCCACTTT. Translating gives CASRLGGGSLHF.